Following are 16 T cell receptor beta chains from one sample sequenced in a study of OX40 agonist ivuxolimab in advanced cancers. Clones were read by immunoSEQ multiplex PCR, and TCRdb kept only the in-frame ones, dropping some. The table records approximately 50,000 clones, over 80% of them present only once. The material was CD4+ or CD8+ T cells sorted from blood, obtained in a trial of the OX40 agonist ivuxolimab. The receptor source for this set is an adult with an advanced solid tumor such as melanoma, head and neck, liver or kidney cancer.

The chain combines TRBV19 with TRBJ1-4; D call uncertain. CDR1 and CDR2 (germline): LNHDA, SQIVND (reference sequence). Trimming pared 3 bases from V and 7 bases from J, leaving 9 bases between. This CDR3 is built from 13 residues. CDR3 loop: CASSIWLSEKLFF. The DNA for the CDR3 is TGTGCCAGTAGTATCTGGCTCTCTGAAAAACTGTTTTTT.

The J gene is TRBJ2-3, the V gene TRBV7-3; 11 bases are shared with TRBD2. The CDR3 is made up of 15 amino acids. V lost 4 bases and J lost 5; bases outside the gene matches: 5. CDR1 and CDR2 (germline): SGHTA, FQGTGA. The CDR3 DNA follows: TGTGCCAGCAGCTCGGGACTAGCGGAGGGAGATACGCAGTATTTT. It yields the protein CASSSGLAEGDTQYF.

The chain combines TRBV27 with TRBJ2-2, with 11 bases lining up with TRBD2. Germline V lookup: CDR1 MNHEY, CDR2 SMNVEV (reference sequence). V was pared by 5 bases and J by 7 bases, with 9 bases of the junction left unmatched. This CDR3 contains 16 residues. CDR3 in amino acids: CASSPYSGGGGGELFF. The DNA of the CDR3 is TGTGCCAGCAGTCCCTATAGCGGGGGGGGTGGCGGGGAGCTGTTTTTT.

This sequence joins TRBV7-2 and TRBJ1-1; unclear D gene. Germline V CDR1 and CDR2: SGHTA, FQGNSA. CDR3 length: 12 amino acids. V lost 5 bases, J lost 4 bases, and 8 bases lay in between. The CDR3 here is CASSIKSTEAFF. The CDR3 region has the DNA TGTGCCAGCAGCATAAAGAGCACTGAAGCTTTCTTT.

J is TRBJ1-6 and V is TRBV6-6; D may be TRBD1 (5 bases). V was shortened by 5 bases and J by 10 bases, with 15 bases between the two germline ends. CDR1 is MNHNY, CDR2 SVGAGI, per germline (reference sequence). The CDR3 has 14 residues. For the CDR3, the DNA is TGTGCCAGCAGTCCCTATGGGGCGCAATCACCCCTCCACTTT. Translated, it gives CASSPYGAQSPLHF.

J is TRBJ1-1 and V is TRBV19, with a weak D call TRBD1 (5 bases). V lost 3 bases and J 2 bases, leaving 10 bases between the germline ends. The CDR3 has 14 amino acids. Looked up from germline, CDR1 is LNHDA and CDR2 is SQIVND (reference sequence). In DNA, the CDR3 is TGTGCCAGTAGTATGTGGGGCAGCAACACTGAAGCTTTCTTT. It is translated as CASSMWGSNTEAFF. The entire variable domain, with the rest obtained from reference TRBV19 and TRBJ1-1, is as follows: DGGITQSPKYLFRKEGQNVTLSCEQNLNHDAMYWYRQDPGQGLRLIYYSQIVNDFQKGDIAEGYSVSREKKESFPLTVTSAQKNPTAFYLCASSMWGSNTEAFFGQGTRLTVV.

As DNA, the CDR3 is TGTGCCTGGAGTGGGACCGTAGCTAACTATGGCTACACCTTC. Translated, it gives CAWSGTVANYGYTF. The chain links TRBV30 to TRBJ1-2; D unresolved. V was pared by 1 base and J by 0 bases, with 9 bases between. The CDR3 spans 14 residues. Per germline, CDR1 GTSNPN and CDR2 SVGIG (reference sequence).

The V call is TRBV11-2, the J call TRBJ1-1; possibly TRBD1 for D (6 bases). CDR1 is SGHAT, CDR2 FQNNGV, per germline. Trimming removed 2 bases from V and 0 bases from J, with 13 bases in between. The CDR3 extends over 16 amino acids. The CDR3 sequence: CASSLWGGPVNTEAFF. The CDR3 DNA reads TGTGCCAGCAGCTTATGGGGGGGCCCCGTGAACACTGAAGCTTTCTTT.

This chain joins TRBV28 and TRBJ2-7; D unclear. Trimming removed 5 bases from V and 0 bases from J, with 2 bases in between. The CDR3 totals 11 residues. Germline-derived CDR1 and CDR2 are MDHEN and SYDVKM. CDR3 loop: CASSASYEQYF. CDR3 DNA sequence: TGTGCCAGCAGTGCCTCCTACGAGCAGTACTTC.

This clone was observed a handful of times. The DNA of the CDR3 is TGCAGCGCCTGGGGGGACCTCGGGTGGTTTCAGCCCCAGCATTTT. Its translation is CSAWGDLGWFQPQHF. The J gene is TRBJ1-5, the V gene TRBV29-1; tentatively, D is TRBD1 (5 bases). CDR3 length: 15 amino acids. Germline loops: CDR1 SQVTM, CDR2 ANQGSEA. Trimming pared 7 bases from V and 6 bases from J, leaving 22 bases between.

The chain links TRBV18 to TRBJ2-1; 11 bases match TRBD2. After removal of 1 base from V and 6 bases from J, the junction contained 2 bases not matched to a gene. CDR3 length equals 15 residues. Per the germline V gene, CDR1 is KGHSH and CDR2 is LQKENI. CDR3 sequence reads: CASSPLAGGPNEQFF. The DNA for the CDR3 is TGTGCCAGCTCACCACTAGCGGGGGGGCCCAATGAGCAGTTCTTC.

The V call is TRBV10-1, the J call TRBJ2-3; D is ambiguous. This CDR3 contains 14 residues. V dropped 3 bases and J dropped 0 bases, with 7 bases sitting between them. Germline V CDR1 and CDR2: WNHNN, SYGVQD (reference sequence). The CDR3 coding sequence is TGCGCCAGCAGTGACGGCACTAGCACAGATACGCAGTATTTT. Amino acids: CASSDGTSTDTQYF.

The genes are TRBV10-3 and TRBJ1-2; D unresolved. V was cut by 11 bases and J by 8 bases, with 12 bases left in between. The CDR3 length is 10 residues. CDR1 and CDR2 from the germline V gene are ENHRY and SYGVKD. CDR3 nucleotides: TGTGCCGCCTACGAGGAAGGCTACACCTTC. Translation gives CAAYEEGYTF.

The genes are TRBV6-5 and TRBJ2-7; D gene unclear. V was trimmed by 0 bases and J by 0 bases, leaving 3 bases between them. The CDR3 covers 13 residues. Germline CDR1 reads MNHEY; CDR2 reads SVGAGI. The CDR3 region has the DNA TGTGCCAGCAGTTACTCCCGCTCCTACGAGCAGTACTTC. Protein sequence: CASSYSRSYEQYF.

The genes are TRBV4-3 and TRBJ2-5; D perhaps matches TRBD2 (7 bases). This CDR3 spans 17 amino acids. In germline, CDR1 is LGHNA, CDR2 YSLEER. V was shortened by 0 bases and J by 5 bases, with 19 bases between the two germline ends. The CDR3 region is CASSQDYSVQGGETQYF. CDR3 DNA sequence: TGCGCCAGCAGCCAAGATTATAGTGTACAGGGAGGGGAGACCCAGTACTTC.

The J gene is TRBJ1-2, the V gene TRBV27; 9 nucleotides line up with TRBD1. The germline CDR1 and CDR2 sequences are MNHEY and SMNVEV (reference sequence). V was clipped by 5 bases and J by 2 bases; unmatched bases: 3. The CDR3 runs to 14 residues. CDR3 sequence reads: CASSRQGGNYGYTF. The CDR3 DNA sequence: TGTGCCAGCAGTCGACAGGGGGGGAACTATGGCTACACCTTC.